One and the same sample provided the 9 T cell receptor beta chains below, sequenced in a study of T cell responses to AZD1222 COVID-19 vaccine. Generated by immunoSEQ multiplex PCR, the TCRdb table keeps only in-frame clones and is missing some. The sample has some 150,000 clones, under 95% seen once. The sample was peripheral blood, taken 28 days after the second AZD1222 dose. These receptor sequences come from an adult who received the AZD1222 COVID-19 vaccine.

The rearrangement joins TRBV7-2 to TRBJ2-2; the match to TRBD2 covers 9 bases. The trim removed 5 bases at V and 6 bases at J, leaving 10 bases unmatched. The germline V gene encodes CDR1 SGHTA and CDR2 FQGNSA. The CDR3 is 16 amino acids. CDR3 protein: CASSPAAGGRSGELFF. CDR3 DNA sequence: TGTGCCAGCAGCCCCGCTGCGGGAGGGAGGTCCGGGGAGCTGTTTTTT.

A single count supports this clone. The rearrangement uses TRBV6-1 and TRBJ2-1, with D uncertain. The CDR3 has 15 residues. Germline V gene data show CDR1 as MNHNS and CDR2 as SASEGT. The V and J ends lost 5 bases and 0 bases respectively, with 11 bases between them. The CDR3 region has the DNA TGTGCCAGCAGTCGTACACCTAGCTCCTACAATGAGCAGTTCTTC. Translating it yields CASSRTPSSYNEQFF.

This chain uses TRBV2 with TRBJ1-5; the D gene is possibly TRBD1 (5 bases). Germline values: CDR1 SNHLY, CDR2 FYNNEI. The CDR3 spans 14 residues. Trimming shortened V by 1 base and J by 7 bases, and 11 bases separated the two germline ends. As DNA, the CDR3 is TGTGCCAGCAGTGAAGTGAGGGGAGGACAGCCCCAGCATTTT. Translated: CASSEVRGGQPQHF. Drawing the rest from reference TRBV2 and TRBJ1-5, the complete variable domain is EPEVTQTPSHQVTQMGQEVILRCVPISNHLYFYWYRQILGQKVEFLVSFYNNEISEKSEIFDDQFSVERPDGSNFTLKIRSTKLEDSAMYFCASSEVRGGQPQHFGDGTRLSIL.

The rearrangement links TRBV30 to TRBJ2-3; D might be TRBD2 (5 bases). Germline values: CDR1 GTSNPN, CDR2 SVGIG (reference sequence). V lost 2 bases and J lost 4, with 10 bases in between. The CDR3 sequence is 13 residues long. CDR3 protein: CAWSYRDPDTQYF. The CDR3 DNA is TGTGCCTGGAGTTACCGGGATCCAGATACGCAGTATTTT.

The chain links TRBV5-1 to TRBJ2-5; the D gene is possibly TRBD1 (6 bases). Germline V gene data show CDR1 as SGHRS and CDR2 as YFSETQ. CDR3 length: 16 residues. Trimming left V 0 bases short and J 1 base short, with 13 bases between. Here the CDR3 DNA reads TGCGCCAGCAGCTTGGCGCCGACAGGCCCCCAAGAGACCCAGTACTTC. Translating it yields CASSLAPTGPQETQYF.

The rearrangement links TRBV3-1 (or the pseudogene TRBV3-2) to TRBJ2-1; tentatively, D is TRBD2 (5 bases). The CDR3 loop spans 16 amino acids. Trimming removed 4 bases at V and 3 bases at J, with 16 bases between. CDR1 and CDR2 (germline): LGHDT, YNNKEL (reference sequence). The CDR3 nucleotides are TGTGCCAGCAGCCCAAGATCGTCACTAGACTACAATGAGCAGTTCTTC. Its protein is CASSPRSSLDYNEQFF.

J is TRBJ1-3 and V is TRBV14; D not resolved. The germline V and J ends were trimmed by 1 base and 4 bases, with 11 bases remaining between them. CDR1 and CDR2 (germline): SGHDN, FVKESK. This CDR3 has 15 amino acids. DNA of the CDR3: TGTGCCAGCAGCCAAGGCAGACTTAACGGAAACACCATATATTTT. This gives the protein CASSQGRLNGNTIYF.

This sequence joins TRBV2 and TRBJ1-4; no clear D. V lost 7 bases, J lost 6 bases, and 12 bases lay in between. This CDR3 has 13 amino acids. Germline V gives CDR1 SNHLY, CDR2 FYNNEI. CDR3 sequence (DNA): TGTGCCAGCAACTGGGCCCTGGATGAAAAACTGTTTTTT. It specifies CASNWALDEKLFF. Complete variable domain (other parts from reference TRBV2 and TRBJ1-4): EPEVTQTPSHQVTQMGQEVILRCVPISNHLYFYWYRQILGQKVEFLVSFYNNEISEKSEIFDDQFSVERPDGSNFTLKIRSTKLEDSAMYFCASNWALDEKLFFGSGTQLSVL.

This clone was detected only a few times. V gene TRBV2 combines with J gene TRBJ2-7, with D hard to call. The V end lost 1 base, the J end lost 4 bases, and 17 bases lay between the germline ends. The CDR3 contains 16 residues. Per the germline V gene, CDR1 is SNHLY and CDR2 is FYNNEI. CDR3 amino acids: CASSEGTYLVVYEQYF. CDR3 in DNA: TGTGCCAGCAGTGAAGGCACTTACTTAGTAGTTTACGAGCAGTACTTC.